This TCR beta chain is drawn from a study of shared clonotypes between healthy human individuals. A split of CD4+ cells into CD45RA+ naive and CD45RA-negative memory subsets was performed. Regarding this clone: Its specificity is not known.

Looked up from germline, CDR1 is SGHVS and CDR2 is FQNEAQ. The germline V and J ends were trimmed by 4 bases and 10 bases, with 17 bases remaining between them. The CDR3 consists of 14 residues. Study-wide results and limits: It was the non-shared clonotypes that had lower generation probabilities than clonotypes shared by all four donors. Roughly 5% of naive CD4 clonotypes were shared across a handful of donors.

Over several immunoSEQ plates, each subset's genomic DNA was distributed in even portions. The table came from immunoSEQ multiplex PCR; TCRdb's copy has only in-frame clones and leaves some out. Of millions of clones listed, approximately 94% were seen once; the top ten hold 0.14%. The TCR originated in a man younger than 35 in good health. Specimen: naive CD4+ T cells sorted from blood. Documented subset: CD45RA+ positively selected. The rearrangement uses TRBV7-8 and TRBJ2-4; no reliable D call. CDR3 sequence reads: CASSSGPVAEIQYF. The CDR3 region has the DNA TGTGCCAGCAGCTCGGGTCCGGTCGCAGAAATTCAGTACTTC.